These 16 T cell receptor beta chains were all obtained from the same sample, sequenced in a study of blood T cell repertoires in COVID-19. The repertoire was sequenced with immunoSEQ multiplex PCR; TCRdb's copy has only in-frame clones and lacks some. The sample records fewer than 300,000 clones, roughly 90% being singletons. Sequencing was carried out using peripheral blood. The receptors here all came from a woman under 40 with COVID-19, enrolled during active disease.

The rearrangement joins TRBV14 to TRBJ1-2; tentatively, D is TRBD1 (5 bases). There are 12 residues in the CDR3. Germline V gives CDR1 SGHDN, CDR2 FVKESK. Trimming took off 4 bases at V and 7 bases at J, with 10 bases between the two ends. Here the CDR3 reads CASSPGLGGYTF. The DNA for the CDR3 is TGTGCCAGCAGCCCAGGGTTGGGTGGCTACACCTTC.

The J gene is TRBJ2-1, the V gene TRBV3-1 (or the pseudogene TRBV3-2); 8 nucleotides agree with TRBD2. The V segment lost 1 base and the J segment 3 bases; nucleotides outside the gene matches: 2. CDR3 size: 15 residues. Germline V gene data show CDR1 as LGHDT and CDR2 as YNNKEL (reference sequence). CDR3 sequence: CASSQATSGYNEQFF. The CDR3 nucleotides read TGTGCCAGCAGCCAAGCCACTAGCGGCTACAATGAGCAGTTCTTC.

This clone was observed once. This sequence joins TRBV5-4 and TRBJ2-1; 10 nucleotides match TRBD2. The V and J ends lost 1 base and 6 bases, in that order; junction bases with no gene match: 4. Germline values: CDR1 SGHNT, CDR2 YYREEE (reference sequence). CDR3 length: 15 residues. The CDR3 spells CASSLTSGKGNEQFF. In DNA, the CDR3 is TGTGCCAGCAGCTTGACTAGCGGGAAAGGCAATGAGCAGTTCTTC.

This clone has a single count. The genes are TRBV24-1 and TRBJ1-5; D is perhaps TRBD1 (6 bases). Germline values: CDR1 KGHDR, CDR2 SFDVKD. This CDR3 has 13 residues. Trimming took 6 bases from V and 4 from J, leaving 9 bases between them. CDR3 sequence reads: CATSKQGNQPQHF. The DNA of the CDR3 is TGTGCCACCAGTAAACAGGGAAATCAGCCCCAGCATTTT.

J is TRBJ2-2 and V is TRBV7-9; possibly TRBD2 for D (5 bases). This CDR3 is 16 amino acids long. The ends were cut back, 2 bases at V and 7 bases at J, with 17 bases in the middle. Germline-derived CDR1 and CDR2 are SEHNR and FQNEAQ (reference sequence). This chain's CDR3 is CASSLLDSLFVGELFF. For the CDR3, the DNA is TGTGCCAGCAGCTTATTGGACTCCCTTTTTGTCGGGGAGCTGTTTTTT.

The rearrangement joins TRBV30 to TRBJ1-6, with D possibly being TRBD1 (5 bases). The V end was cut by 5 bases, the J end by 5 bases, with 10 bases between. The germline V gene has CDR1 GTSNPN and CDR2 SVGIG (reference sequence). The CDR3 is 13 residues long. The CDR3 loop is CAWGRDNNSPLHF. The CDR3 bases are TGTGCCTGGGGCAGGGATAATAATTCACCCCTCCACTTT.

The chain uses TRBV11-2 and TRBJ2-5, with D possibly TRBD1 on 6 matching bases. CDR3 size: 17 residues. The germline V gene encodes CDR1 SGHAT and CDR2 FQNNGV. Trimming stripped 4 bases from V and 5 bases from J, with 23 bases between. CDR3 residues: CASSSRGGGQSWETQYF. In DNA form, the CDR3 reads TGTGCCAGCAGCTCCAGAGGGGGTGGGCAGTCGTGGGAGACCCAGTACTTC. The whole variable domain, remainder taken from reference TRBV11-2 and TRBJ2-5, is EAGVAQSPRYKIIEKRQSVAFWCNPISGHATLYWYQQILGQGPKLLIQFQNNGVVDDSQLPKDRFSAERLKGVDSTLKIQPAKLEDSAVYLCASSSRGGGQSWETQYFGPGTRLLVL.

The rearrangement joins TRBV3-1 (or the pseudogene TRBV3-2) to TRBJ1-2; D remains unclear. The germline CDR1 and CDR2 sequences are LGHDT and YNNKEL (reference sequence). This CDR3 region has 13 residues. Between the trimmed V and J ends, which lost 4 bases and 3 bases, there was a span of 9 bases. The CDR3 DNA follows: TGTGCCAGCAGCCTTCGACGGGACTATGGCTACACCTTC. It yields the protein CASSLRRDYGYTF.

The chain joins TRBV15 to TRBJ2-1; TRBD1 agrees at 7 bases. This CDR3 is 14 amino acids long. After removal of 0 bases from V and 8 bases from J, the junction contained 4 bases not matched to a gene. The germline gives CDR1 LNHNV, CDR2 YYDKDF (reference sequence). CDR3 nucleotides: TGTGCCACCAGCAGAGATGAGGGGGCAGATGAGCAGTTCTTC. Its protein is CATSRDEGADEQFF.

Only one count was recorded for this clone. The rearrangement joins TRBV9 to TRBJ2-1; D is perhaps TRBD1 (5 bases). The V and J ends lost 0 bases and 5 bases respectively, with 18 bases between them. Germline CDR1 reads SGDLS; CDR2 reads YYNGEE. CDR3 length: 17 amino acids. CDR3 loop: CASSVAWGQMFNNEQFF. The CDR3 coding sequence is TGTGCCAGCAGCGTAGCTTGGGGCCAGATGTTCAACAATGAGCAGTTCTTC.

The genes are TRBV6-5 and TRBJ2-7, with TRBD2 identical over 7 bases. The V gene end was trimmed by 2 bases and the J gene end by 2 bases; junction bases not matched to a gene: 6. Germline CDR1 and CDR2: MNHEY and SVGAGI. The CDR3 spans 15 residues. The CDR3 region has the DNA TGTGCCAGCAGTTACGGTTCTAGCGGAACCTACGAGCAGTACTTC. It specifies CASSYGSSGTYEQYF.

V and J are TRBV7-9 and TRBJ1-5; 9 bases match TRBD1. Germline-derived CDR1 and CDR2 are SEHNR and FQNEAQ (reference sequence). The CDR3 has 17 amino acids. The trim removed 1 base at V and 3 bases at J, leaving 7 bases unmatched. This CDR3 reads CASSLVGTGKANQPQHF. CDR3 DNA sequence: TGTGCCAGCAGCTTAGTCGGGACAGGGAAGGCCAATCAGCCCCAGCATTTT.

The V call is TRBV7-9, the J call TRBJ1-2; 7 nucleotides agree with TRBD1. This CDR3 spans 14 amino acids. J lost 2 bases, V lost 6 bases, and 6 bases had no gene match. The germline gives CDR1 SEHNR, CDR2 FQNEAQ (reference sequence). The CDR3 bases are TGTGCCAGCAGTAAAAGGGGGCGCAACTATGGCTACACCTTC. It yields the protein CASSKRGRNYGYTF.

The chain couples TRBV11-2 to TRBJ1-1; D gene uncertain. Germline CDR1 SGHAT, CDR2 FQNNGV. The CDR3 has 12 residues. With 2 bases removed from V and 4 bases from J, the gap between germline ends came to 5 bases. DNA for the CDR3: TGTGCCAGCAGCTTATTCGGCACTGAAGCTTTCTTT. Its translation is CASSLFGTEAFF.

V is TRBV7-3 and J is TRBJ1-5; TRBD1 aligns across 7 bases. Losses at the gene ends were 5 bases for V and 7 bases for J; bases not matched to a gene: 8. Germline V gene data show CDR1 as SGHTA and CDR2 as FQGTGA. The CDR3 covers 14 residues. This chain's CDR3 is CASSPAGGGQPQHF. The CDR3 DNA sequence: TGTGCCAGCAGCCCCGCAGGGGGTGGACAGCCCCAGCATTTT.

The chain joins TRBV28 to TRBJ2-2; the D gene is possibly TRBD2 (6 bases). Germline loops: CDR1 MDHEN, CDR2 SYDVKM. The CDR3 is 14 amino acids. V dropped 3 bases and J dropped 8 bases, with 13 bases sitting between them. CDR3 DNA sequence: TGTGCCAGCAGTTTTTTAGCGGAGTCTGGGGAGCTGTTTTTT. This encodes CASSFLAESGELFF.